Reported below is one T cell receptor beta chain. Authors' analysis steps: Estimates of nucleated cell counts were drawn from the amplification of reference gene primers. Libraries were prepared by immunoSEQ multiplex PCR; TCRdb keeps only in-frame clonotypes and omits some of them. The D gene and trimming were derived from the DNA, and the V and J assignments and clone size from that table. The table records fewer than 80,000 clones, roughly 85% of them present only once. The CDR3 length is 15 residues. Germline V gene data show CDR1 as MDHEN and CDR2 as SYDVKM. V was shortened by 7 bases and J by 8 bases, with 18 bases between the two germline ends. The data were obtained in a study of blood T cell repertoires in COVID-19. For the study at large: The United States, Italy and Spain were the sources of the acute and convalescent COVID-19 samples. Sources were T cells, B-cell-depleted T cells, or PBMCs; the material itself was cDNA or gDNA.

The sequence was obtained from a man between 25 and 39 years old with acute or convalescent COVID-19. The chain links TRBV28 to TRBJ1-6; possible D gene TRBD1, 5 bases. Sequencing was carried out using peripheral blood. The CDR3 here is CASITQAGWDSPLHF. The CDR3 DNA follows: TGTGCCAGCATCACCCAGGCAGGGTGGGATTCACCCCTCCACTTT.